This entry is about one TCR beta chain. What it binds is not known. This entry belongs to a study of CXCR3-negative and CXCR3-positive naive CD8 T cells. Using triplicate sorts, 250,000 to 350,000 cells were collected each time from every CD8+ T cell subset. UMI-tagged TRB cDNA libraries were built via 5' RACE. TCRdb reprocessed the 5' RACE reads, keeping one entry per CDR3 protein, no DNA. In all, the sample yields over 70,000 distinct CDR3 sequences. Findings and limits, study-wide: Against CXCR3-negative naive cells, CXCR3-positive naive cells showed more hydrophobic TRB CDR3s.

The CDR3 is made up of 20 amino acids. The germline V gene encodes CDR1 MDHEN and CDR2 SYDVKM. The sample comprised naive CXCR3+ CD8+ T cells from blood. As to subset: CD45RO-CCR7+CD27+CD95- naive CD8+ T cells expressing CXCR3 (TNR3+). The gene calls are TRBV28 and TRBJ1-2; absent DNA, TCRdb's TRBD1 call cannot be checked. The receptor comes from a human donor in good health. Some clones in this sample may be carry-over from other donors' samples. CDR3 in amino acids: CASSLSSGQEEVHPNYGYTF.